These 9 T cell receptor beta chains share one sample of origin, sequenced in a study of cytomegalovirus exposure and HLA in healthy donors. The study ran its PCR with 60 Vbeta and 13 Jbeta primers. Sequencing used immunoSEQ multiplex PCR; TCRdb keeps in-frame clones, though not all of them. In the table there are around 190,000 clones, about 77% of which are singletons. The source material was PBMCs. These TCRs come from a female donor in good health and CMV-seronegative.

This chain joins TRBV6-5 and TRBJ1-2; maybe TRBD1 (6 bases). Germline CDR1 and CDR2: MNHEY and SVGAGI. The CDR3 length is 11 residues. V lost 6 bases to trimming and J lost 4 bases, with 6 bases between them. Written as DNA, the CDR3 is TGTGCCAGCAGACAGGGCTATGGCTACACCTTC. Translating it yields CASRQGYGYTF.

This clone came up a few times. V and J are TRBV11-3 and TRBJ2-3; possible D gene TRBD1, 6 bases. The germline V gene encodes CDR1 SGHNT and CDR2 YENEEA. The CDR3 extends over 13 amino acids. V lost 6 bases and J 0 bases, leaving 7 bases between the germline ends. The CDR3 DNA sequence: TGTGCCAGCAGAGGGGGTAGCACAGATACGCAGTATTTT. Its protein product is CASRGGSTDTQYF.

This chain uses TRBV14 with TRBJ1-4, with 7 positions matching TRBD1. This CDR3 comprises 17 residues. CDR1 is SGHDN and CDR2 is FVKESK in the germline V gene. The J segment lost 3 bases and the V segment lost 0 bases, leaving 7 bases of the junction unmatched. CDR3 sequence: CASSQDLRGPANEKLFF. The CDR3 DNA follows: TGTGCCAGCAGCCAAGATCTAAGGGGGCCGGCTAATGAAAAACTGTTTTTT.

The rearrangement uses TRBV28 and TRBJ2-7; a weak D match, TRBD1 (9 bases). The V gene lost 6 bases and the J gene lost 1 base, with 16 bases spanning the gap. The CDR3 loop spans 15 amino acids. Germline lookup yields CDR1 MDHEN and CDR2 SYDVKM. CDR3 nucleotide sequence: TGTGCCAGCAGCCGGGGGGGGACAGGGTCCTACGAGCAGTACTTC. It translates to CASSRGGTGSYEQYF.

The rearrangement uses TRBV2 and TRBJ2-3, with TRBD2 as a possible D gene (5 bases). Trimming cost V 4 bases and J 5 bases, with 19 bases left between them. CDR1 is SNHLY and CDR2 is FYNNEI in the germline V gene. This CDR3 is built from 16 residues. CDR3 sequence reads: CASSVGPVGGIDTQYF. In DNA form, the CDR3 reads TGTGCCAGCAGTGTTGGGCCCGTAGGAGGAATAGATACGCAGTATTTT.

CDR3 nucleotide sequence: TGTGCCAGCAGGGCCCCCGGGGACACGAGCTTCACCATATATTTT. Its protein is CASRAPGDTSFTIYF. The chain recombines TRBV6-5 with TRBJ1-3, with D perhaps matching TRBD1 (6 bases). Looked up from germline, CDR1 is MNHEY and CDR2 is SVGAGI. V dropped 6 bases and J dropped 9 bases, with 21 bases sitting between them. The CDR3 is 15 residues long.

This clone was picked up one time. The gene calls are TRBV7-9 and TRBJ1-3; D might be TRBD1 (5 bases). V was clipped by 5 bases and J by 8 bases, with 10 bases between them. Germline V gene data show CDR1 as SEHNR and CDR2 as FQNEAQ (reference sequence). This CDR3 has 12 residues. CDR3 region: CASSGSRDTIYF. The CDR3 region has the DNA TGTGCCAGCAGCGGATCCAGGGACACCATATATTTT.

The CDR3 here is CASTATGVNSPLHF. DNA of the CDR3: TGTGCCAGCACCGCGACAGGGGTAAATTCACCCCTCCACTTT. This chain links TRBV7-6 with TRBJ1-6; 8 bases line up with TRBD1. CDR1 and CDR2 from the germline V gene are SGHVS and FNYEAQ. The CDR3 covers 14 residues. The J segment lost 7 bases and the V segment lost 7 bases, leaving 6 bases of the junction unmatched.

The V gene is TRBV4-2, the J gene TRBJ2-1, with 7 bases fitting TRBD2. Looked up from germline, CDR1 is LGHNA and CDR2 is YNFKEQ. The CDR3 is made up of 11 amino acids. The trim removed 5 bases at V and 12 bases at J, leaving 4 bases unmatched. The CDR3 DNA follows: TGTGCCAGCAGCGGGAGGGATGGGCAGTTCTTC. Translated: CASSGRDGQFF.